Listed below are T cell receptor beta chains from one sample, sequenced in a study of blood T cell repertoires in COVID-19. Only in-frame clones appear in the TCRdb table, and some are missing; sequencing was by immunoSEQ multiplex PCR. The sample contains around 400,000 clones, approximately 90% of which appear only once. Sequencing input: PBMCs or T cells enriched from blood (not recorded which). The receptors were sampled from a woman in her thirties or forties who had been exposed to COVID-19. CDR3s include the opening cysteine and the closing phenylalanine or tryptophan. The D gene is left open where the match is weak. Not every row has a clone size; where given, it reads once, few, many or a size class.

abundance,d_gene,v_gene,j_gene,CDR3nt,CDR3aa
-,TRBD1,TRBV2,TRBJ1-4,TGTGCCAGCAGTGGGGACAGGGGGCGTATTGAAAAACTGTTTTTT,CASSGDRGRIEKLFF
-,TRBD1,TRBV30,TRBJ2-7,TGTGCCTGGAGTGTAATGACAGGGGACGAGCAGTACTTC,CAWSVMTGDEQYF
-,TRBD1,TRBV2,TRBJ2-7,TGTGCCAGCATGACCGGGACAGGGGCCTACGAGCAGTACTTC,CASMTGTGAYEQYF
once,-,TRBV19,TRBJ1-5,TGTGCCAGTAGTACCACAGGAAGGGCGCCCCAGCATTTT,CASSTTGRAPQHF
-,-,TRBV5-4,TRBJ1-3,TGTGCCAGCAGGGAGGATTCCTCTGGAAACACCATATATTTT,CASREDSSGNTIYF
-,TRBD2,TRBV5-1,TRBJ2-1,TGCGCCAGCAGTGCCACTAGCGGGGCCATCAATGAGCAGTTCTTC,CASSATSGAINEQFF
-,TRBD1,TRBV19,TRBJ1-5,TGTGCCAGTAGTACAAGAGGGACAGCGAATAGCAATCAGCCCCAGCATTTT,CASSTRGTANSNQPQHF
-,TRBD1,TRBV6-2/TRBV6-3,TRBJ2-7,TGTGCCAGCAGTTACTTATCCCCCTCTCTGGAGACAGGGATCTCCTACGAGCAGTACTTC,CASSYLSPSLETGISYEQYF
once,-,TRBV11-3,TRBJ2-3,TGTGCCAGCAGCTTTCGGCTAGCCACAGATACGCAGTATTTT,CASSFRLATDTQYF
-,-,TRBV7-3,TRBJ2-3,TGTGCCAGCAGCTTAACGCGAGGGGGCGGGAGGAACACAGATACGCAGTATTTT,CASSLTRGGGRNTDTQYF
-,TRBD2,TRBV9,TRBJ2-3,TGTGCCAGCAGCGCTCGACTAGCGGGGGGGAAAAATACGCAGTATTTT,CASSARLAGGKNTQYF
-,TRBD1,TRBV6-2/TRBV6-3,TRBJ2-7,TGTGCCAGCAGCCCTGGACAGGGTTTGAGGGAGCAGTACTTC,CASSPGQGLREQYF
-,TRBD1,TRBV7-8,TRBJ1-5,TGTGCCAGCAGCTTAGCGGTTCCGGGACAGGGAAACAATCAGCCCCAGCATTTT,CASSLAVPGQGNNQPQHF
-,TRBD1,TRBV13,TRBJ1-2,TGTGCCAGCAGCTTCGCCCAGGGGGCGCATGGCTACACCTTC,CASSFAQGAHGYTF
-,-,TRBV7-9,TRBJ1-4,TGTGCCAGCAGCACACGCGGAGCAACTAATGAAAAACTGTTTTTT,CASSTRGATNEKLFF
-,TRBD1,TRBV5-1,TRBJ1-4,TGCGCCAGCAGCCCGGATCGAGGGGGCGTTTCGCGTAGGGATGAAAAACTGTTTTTT,CASSPDRGGVSRRDEKLFF
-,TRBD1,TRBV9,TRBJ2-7,TGTGCCAGCAGCTCAAAGGACAGGGGGCTCCACGAGCAGTACTTC,CASSSKDRGLHEQYF
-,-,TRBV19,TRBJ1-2,TGTGCCAGTAGTATATTAGGCAGCGGAGTTGGCTACACCTTC,CASSILGSGVGYTF
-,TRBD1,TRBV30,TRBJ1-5,TGTGCCTGGAGCGGACAGGGTTATCAGCCCCAGCATTTT,CAWSGQGYQPQHF
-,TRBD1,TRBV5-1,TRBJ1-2,TGCGCCAGCTCGTCGGGACAGGGGACGGATGGCTACACCTTC,CASSSGQGTDGYTF
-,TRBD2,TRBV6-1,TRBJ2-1,TGTGCCAGCAGTGAAGCACGACCCGGGACTAGCTTCGCCAATGAGCAGTTCTTC,CASSEARPGTSFANEQFF
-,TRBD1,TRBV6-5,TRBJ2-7,TGTGCCAGCACCCATACAGGGGGGACCTACGAGCAGTACTTC,CASTHTGGTYEQYF
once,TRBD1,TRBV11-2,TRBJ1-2,TGTGCCAGCAGCTCCGCGACAGGGCGGTATGGCTACACCTTC,CASSSATGRYGYTF
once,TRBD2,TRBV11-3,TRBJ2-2,TGTGCCAGCAGCCCGGCGGGGGGAGTGGCCGGGGAGCTGTTTTTT,CASSPAGGVAGELFF
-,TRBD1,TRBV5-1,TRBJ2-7,TGCGCCAGCAGCGCCCGGGACAGGGACTACGAGCAGTACTTC,CASSARDRDYEQYF
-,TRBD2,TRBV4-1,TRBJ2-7,TGCGCCAGCAGCCAGGGAGGGGCCCTCCCGTCTACGTACGAGCAGTACTTC,CASSQGGALPSTYEQYF
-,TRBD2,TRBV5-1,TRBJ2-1,TGCGCCAGCAGCTTGGAAGCTAGCGGGCTGAGCTCCTACAATGAGCAGTTCTTC,CASSLEASGLSSYNEQFF
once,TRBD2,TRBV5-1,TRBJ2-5,TGCGCCAGCAGCCCTCCCGGGACTAGCGGGGGGGCCAGGGAGACCCAGTACTTC,CASSPPGTSGGARETQYF
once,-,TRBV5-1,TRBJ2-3,TGCGCCAGCAGTAGTCGGACAGAAATAACAGATACGCAGTATTTT,CASSSRTEITDTQYF
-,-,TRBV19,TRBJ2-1,TGTGCCAGTAGTATACGCGAATATGAGCAGTTCTTC,CASSIREYEQFF
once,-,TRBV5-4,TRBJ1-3,TGTGCCAGCAGCCGAACGTCCCTTCAAGCGATCTCGGAAAACACCATATATTTT,CASSRTSLQAISENTIYF
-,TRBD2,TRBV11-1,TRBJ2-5,TGTGCCAGCAGCTTAAGGCGGGAGCAAGAGACCCAGTACTTC,CASSLRREQETQYF
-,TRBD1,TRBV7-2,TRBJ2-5,TGTGCCAGCAGCCCCGGACAGGGGCGAGCAGAGACCCAGTACTTC,CASSPGQGRAETQYF
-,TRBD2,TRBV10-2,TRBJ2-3,TGCGCCAGCAGTGAGTCGCCGGGGGGGACTAGCCGAGATACGCAGTATTTT,CASSESPGGTSRDTQYF
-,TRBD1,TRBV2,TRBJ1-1,TGTGCCAGCACCTACGACAGGGCCTTCACTGAAGCTTTCTTT,CASTYDRAFTEAFF
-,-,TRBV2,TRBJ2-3,TGTGCCAGCAGTGAATGGGGGCGCCGGGTCGATACGCAGTATTTT,CASSEWGRRVDTQYF
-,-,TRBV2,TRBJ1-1,TGTGCCAGCAGTGAAGTCTTACGGGTAAACACTGAAGCTTTCTTT,CASSEVLRVNTEAFF
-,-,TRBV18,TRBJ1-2,TGTGCCAGCTCACCACGTTCCGGGCAGGGTGGCTACACCTTC,CASSPRSGQGGYTF
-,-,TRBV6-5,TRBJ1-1,TGTGCCAGCAGTTACTTCGAGGGAACGAACACTGAAGCTTTCTTT,CASSYFEGTNTEAFF
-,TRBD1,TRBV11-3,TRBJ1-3,TGTGCCAGCAGACCAGGGGGCGTAACGAACACCATATATTTT,CASRPGGVTNTIYF
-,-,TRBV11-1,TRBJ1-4,TGTGCCAGCAGCCGGCAGGGATTTGGTGAAAAACTGTTTTTT,CASSRQGFGEKLFF
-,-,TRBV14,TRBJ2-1,TGTGCCAGCAGCCGGGGGGTGGGCTCCTACAATGAGCAGTTCTTC,CASSRGVGSYNEQFF